What follows is one TCR beta chain and its context. Its antigen is unidentified. The CDR3 contains 11 residues. V lost 5 bases and J 5 bases, leaving 5 bases between the germline ends. Germline V gives CDR1 MNHEY, CDR2 SVGEGT. These data come from a study of T-cell reconstitution after alpha-beta-depleted transplantation in children. The study, taken as a whole, reports: Elevated TCRbeta diversity at day 60 was traced, in some patients, to surviving recipient T cells and thymic progenitors. Expanded graft clones numbering several hundred reportedly gave rise to alpha-beta T cells about two months after transplant. Newly produced T cells mostly accounted for T-cell counts and diversity one year post-transplant.

This sample's TCRbeta library carried unique molecular identifier barcodes. TCRdb used MiXCR to reprocess the PCR reads, holding one entry per CDR3 protein. The profile shows 450,000 to 550,000 distinct CDR3 sequences, 10% to 12% of them singletons. The source was PBMCs, mostly from graft donor cells, collected 180 days after TCRalphabeta/CD19-depleted stem cell transplant. The source is a female patient aged 2 to 10 who had a stem cell transplant for aplastic anemia, so the T cells may come from the graft donor. This chain joins TRBV6-2 or TRBV6-3 and TRBJ2-3, with D unresolved. This chain's CDR3 is CASSKKDTQYF. DNA for the CDR3: TGTGCCAGCAGTAAAAAAGATACGCAGTATTTT.